This TCR beta chain comes out of a study of blood T cell repertoires in COVID-19. Turning to the study itself: T cells, B-cell-depleted T cells, or PBMCs supplied cDNA or gDNA.

In its sample, this clone was seen once. With V trimmed by 2 bases and J by 7 bases, 5 bases remained unmatched. Germline CDR1 and CDR2: SGHVS and FNYEAQ. The CDR3 runs to 15 residues. Methods used by the authors: Reference gene primer amplification yielded estimated nucleated cell counts. The data were produced by immunoSEQ multiplex PCR, yet TCRdb's version contains in-frame clones alone and is incomplete. The V and J calls and clone size come from that table; D and trimming were worked out from the DNA. Of around 190,000 clones listed, roughly nine tenths were seen once; the top ten hold 1.1%. The sample taken for sequencing was peripheral blood. V is TRBV7-6 and J is TRBJ2-2; 9 bases fit TRBD2. This clonotype was obtained from a man aged 30 to 39 with acute or convalescent COVID-19. DNA of the CDR3: TGTGCCAGCAGCTTAAATAGCGGGGGAATCGGGGAGCTGTTTTTT. This sequence encodes CASSLNSGGIGELFF.